This T cell receptor beta chain comes out of a study of T cell repertoires in urothelial bladder cancer. Study as a whole: The approximately twelve resected lesions were three cT0, three cTa, three cT1 and three cT2 or greater.

As regards this clone: What it binds is unknown.

The study, taken as a whole, reports: Median infiltrating lymphocyte percentage was more than 1.5% in carcinoma specimens. A single clone reached 2% to 2.5% in benign versus up to about 17% in carcinoma. Benign specimens held more T cells than urothelial carcinoma specimens.

TCRdb keeps only in-frame clones here, not all; method: immunoSEQ multiplex PCR. The sample shows fewer than 15,000 clones, around three fifths of them seen only once. V was shortened by 2 bases and J by 4 bases, with 2 bases between the two germline ends. The germline V gene has CDR1 MNHEY and CDR2 SVGAGI. CDR3 length equals 11 residues. The chain carries TRBV6-5 and TRBJ1-2; D is undetermined. Sequences were obtained from tumor-infiltrating cells from bladder cancer. This clonotype was obtained from a human donor with urothelial carcinoma. The CDR3 here is CASSYGYGYTF. CDR3 nucleotide sequence: TGTGCCAGCAGTTACGGCTATGGCTACACCTTC.